Following are 20 T cell receptor beta chains from one sample sequenced in a study of blood T cell repertoires in COVID-19. The protocol was immunoSEQ multiplex PCR, while the TCRdb copy is restricted to in-frame clones and leaves out a portion. This sample yields 150,000 to 200,000 clones, of which 70% to 90% are seen a single time; about 5.6% belongs to the top ten. The sequencing input was PBMCs or T cells enriched from blood (not recorded which). The receptors shown here come from a middle-aged man who had recovered from COVID-19.

V and J are TRBV27 and TRBJ2-7; 11 nucleotides align to TRBD2. V lost 4 bases to trimming and J lost 7 bases; unmatched junction nucleotides: 9. The CDR3 totals 15 residues. Germline V gene sequence: CDR1 MNHEY, CDR2 SMNVEV (reference sequence). The CDR3 reads CASSSSSGGLVEQYF. The DNA of the CDR3 is TGTGCCAGCAGTTCCTCTAGCGGGGGGCTAGTGGAGCAGTACTTC.

The chain employs TRBV10-3 and TRBJ2-1, with a tentative D call TRBD2 (7 bases). The CDR3 extends over 15 amino acids. Germline V gene data show CDR1 as ENHRY and CDR2 as SYGVKD. V was clipped by 8 bases and J by 4 bases, with 18 bases between them. The CDR3 coding sequence is TGTGCCATCGGGGGCCGAGGGGGGGTTTACAATGAGCAGTTCTTC. This translates into CAIGGRGGVYNEQFF.

This clone showed up just once. The V call is TRBV5-5, the J call TRBJ2-7, with D uncertain. Germline V CDR1 and CDR2: SGHKS, YYEKEE (reference sequence). V lost 1 base and J lost 5, with 16 bases in between. CDR3 length: 15 amino acids. The CDR3 sequence: CASSLLFRESHEQYV. The CDR3 bases are TGTGCCAGCAGCTTGTTGTTCCGCGAAAGTCACGAGCAGTACGTC.

The V gene is TRBV6-5, the J gene TRBJ2-7, with TRBD2 identical over 7 bases. Germline V gene sequence: CDR1 MNHEY, CDR2 SVGAGI. The CDR3 extends over 15 amino acids. V lost 8 bases to trimming and J lost 0 bases; unmatched junction nucleotides: 10. CDR3 in DNA: TGTGCCAGCTCCGGGGGGTCAGCTCCCTCCTACGAGCAGTACTTC. Translating gives CASSGGSAPSYEQYF.

This chain joins TRBV11-2 and TRBJ2-6, with 8 bases identical to TRBD2. Germline-derived CDR1 and CDR2 are SGHAT and FQNNGV. The CDR3 sequence is 17 residues long. Trimming took 1 base from V and 3 from J; bases not matched to a gene: 5. The CDR3 loop is CASSLVTGGLGANVLTF. The DNA of the CDR3 is TGTGCCAGCAGCTTAGTTACGGGGGGGCTTGGGGCCAACGTCCTGACTTTC.

The gene calls are TRBV2 and TRBJ1-3; D is perhaps TRBD1 (5 bases). The CDR3 contains 14 residues. Trimming removed 4 bases at V and 4 bases at J, with 11 bases between. Germline V gene data show CDR1 as SNHLY and CDR2 as FYNNEI. The CDR3 here is CASSVRVSGNTIYF. CDR3 DNA sequence: TGTGCCAGCAGTGTCAGGGTCTCCGGAAACACCATATATTTT.

This clone was observed a handful of times. The chain combines TRBV13 with TRBJ1-3, with unresolved D. V was cut by 2 bases and J by 0 bases, with 14 bases left in between. Germline V lookup: CDR1 PRHDT, CDR2 FYEKMQ (reference sequence). CDR3 length: 17 amino acids. CDR3 nucleotide sequence: TGTGCCAGCAGCTTAAATAGAGCCACGAGCTCTGGAAACACCATATATTTT. Translating gives CASSLNRATSSGNTIYF.

The chain couples TRBV14 to TRBJ1-3; a weak D match, TRBD1 (6 bases). V was trimmed by 0 bases and J by 1 base, leaving 7 bases between them. CDR1 and CDR2 from the germline V gene are SGHDN and FVKESK. The CDR3 has 15 amino acids. The CDR3 is CASSQDRGSGNTIYF. The DNA of the CDR3 is TGTGCCAGCAGCCAAGATAGGGGGTCTGGAAACACCATATATTTT.

Written as DNA, the CDR3 is TGTGCCAGCGGGGAGGGGAATCAGCCCCAGCATTTT. Translation: CASGEGNQPQHF. The V gene is TRBV9, the J gene TRBJ1-5; the D gene is possibly TRBD1 (5 bases). The CDR3 loop spans 12 amino acids. The germline V and J ends were trimmed by 7 bases and 4 bases, with 9 bases remaining between them. Germline V gene sequence: CDR1 SGDLS, CDR2 YYNGEE.

The CDR3 region is CASRPHSYEQYF. The CDR3 region has the DNA TGTGCCAGCAGACCACACTCCTACGAGCAGTACTTC. The J gene is TRBJ2-7, the V gene TRBV6-5; D gene ambiguous. The length of the CDR3 is 12 residues. Between the trimmed V and J ends, which lost 6 bases and 0 bases, there was a span of 6 bases. Germline values: CDR1 MNHEY, CDR2 SVGAGI.

This chain uses TRBV5-1 with TRBJ2-4, with 9 bases fitting TRBD2. Germline lookup yields CDR1 SGHRS and CDR2 YFSETQ. V was clipped by 4 bases and J by 5 bases; unmatched bases: 4. This CDR3 spans 14 amino acids. CDR3 DNA: TGCGCCAGCAGCCAGATAGCGGGGGAAAACATTCAGTACTTC. Its translation is CASSQIAGENIQYF.

This chain connects TRBV6-5 to TRBJ1-2; D possibly corresponds to TRBD1 (6 bases). V gave up 8 bases and J gave up 8 bases, with 18 bases separating them. There are 13 residues in the CDR3. Germline V CDR1 and CDR2: MNHEY, SVGAGI. The CDR3 sequence: CASGVVGGGGYTF. The CDR3 nucleotides are TGTGCCAGCGGGGTGGTAGGGGGGGGCGGCTACACCTTC.

V is TRBV2 and J is TRBJ1-1; D not certain. Looked up from germline, CDR1 is SNHLY and CDR2 is FYNNEI. V was trimmed by 9 bases and J by 1 base, leaving 12 bases between them. The CDR3 spans 13 residues. The DNA of the CDR3 is TGTGCCAGGATGAGGGCGGCGAACACTGAAGCTTTCTTT. Translating it yields CARMRAANTEAFF.

J is TRBJ2-5 and V is TRBV12-3 or TRBV12-4; 8 nucleotides line up with TRBD1. CDR3 length: 13 residues. Losses at the gene ends were 4 bases for V and 5 bases for J; bases not matched to a gene: 3. This CDR3 reads CASSSWTGETQYF. The CDR3 DNA sequence: TGTGCCAGCAGTTCCTGGACAGGGGAGACCCAGTACTTC.

This chain connects TRBV13 to TRBJ1-6; no clear D. The CDR3 has 15 amino acids. Trimming cost V 1 base and J 7 bases, with 11 bases left between them. Germline V gene sequence: CDR1 PRHDT, CDR2 FYEKMQ (reference sequence). The CDR3 here is CASSLVREANSPLHF. CDR3 coding DNA: TGTGCCAGCAGCTTAGTGAGGGAGGCAAATTCACCCCTCCACTTT.

This chain links TRBV30 with TRBJ1-1; D may be TRBD1 (5 bases). V was trimmed by 2 bases and J by 1 base, leaving 8 bases between them. Per germline, CDR1 GTSNPN and CDR2 SVGIG (reference sequence). The CDR3 totals 13 residues. CDR3 protein: CAWSRQTNTEAFF. CDR3 in DNA: TGTGCCTGGAGTAGACAGACGAACACTGAAGCTTTCTTT.

The chain is built from TRBV3-1 (or the pseudogene TRBV3-2) and TRBJ2-5; 7 nucleotides align to TRBD1. CDR3 length: 15 amino acids. CDR1 LGHDT and CDR2 YNNKEL come from the germline V gene (reference sequence). V was pared by 5 bases and J by 5 bases, with 11 bases of the junction left unmatched. CDR3 amino acids: CASSYPGTVRETQYF. The DNA for the CDR3 is TGTGCCAGCAGCTACCCCGGGACAGTGAGGGAGACCCAGTACTTC.

The chain has TRBV7-2 and TRBJ2-3; the D gene is possibly TRBD2 (6 bases). The CDR3 has 16 residues. Between the trimmed V and J ends, which lost 2 bases and 0 bases, there was a span of 12 bases. Germline lookup yields CDR1 SGHTA and CDR2 FQGNSA. CDR3 protein: CASSLRLGRSTDTQYF. CDR3 DNA: TGTGCCAGCAGCTTAAGGCTGGGGAGGAGCACAGATACGCAGTATTTT.

The table lists this clone with a few counts. J is TRBJ1-5 and V is TRBV21-1; TRBD1 is the table's D call and was not checked against the DNA. TRBV21-1 represents a pseudogene. CDR3 size: 20 residues. In nucleotides, the CDR3 is TGTGCCAGCAGCAAAGACGGACCTGGTAGGACAGGCGATGACAATCAGCCCCAGCATTTT. Its protein is CASSKDGPGRTGDDNQPQHF.

J is TRBJ2-1 and V is TRBV7-9, with 9 bases that match TRBD2. The CDR3 length is 16 residues. Trimming took 0 bases from V and 2 from J; bases not matched to a gene: 2. CDR1 and CDR2 from the germline V gene are SEHNR and FQNEAQ (reference sequence). The CDR3 is CASSLALAGAYNEQFF. Here the CDR3 DNA reads TGTGCCAGCAGCTTAGCGTTAGCGGGGGCCTACAATGAGCAGTTCTTC.